Shown below are 28 T cell receptor beta chains from a single sample sequenced in a study of shared clonotypes between healthy human individuals. Some clones are missing from TCRdb's copy, which holds only in-frame ones; the method was immunoSEQ multiplex PCR. In the table there are about 680,000 clones, 55% to 85% of which are singletons. The sequenced sample was memory CD4+ T cells sorted from blood. Subset given: CD45RA-negative fraction. Receptors originate from a woman in her twenties or thirties in good health.

The chain links TRBV27 to TRBJ1-1; D is unresolved. Per germline, CDR1 MNHEY and CDR2 SMNVEV (reference sequence). V dropped 3 bases and J dropped 0 bases, with 14 bases sitting between them. The CDR3 runs 16 residues. CDR3 sequence (DNA): TGTGCCAGCAGTTTCTCCCAGAGCCCAATGAACACTGAAGCTTTCTTT. It is translated as CASSFSQSPMNTEAFF.

This clone has more than one count but fewer than ten. The chain uses TRBV5-1 and TRBJ1-3; 11 nucleotides match TRBD1. J was trimmed by 4 bases and V by 2 bases; bases with no gene match: 5. This CDR3 spans 16 amino acids. The germline CDR1 and CDR2 sequences are SGHRS and YFSETQ. CDR3 residues: CASSLGQGAEGNTIYF. CDR3 sequence (DNA): TGCGCCAGCAGCTTAGGACAGGGGGCTGAAGGAAACACCATATATTTT.

This rearrangement joins TRBV19 to TRBJ2-2; 8 nucleotides line up with TRBD2. The germline V gene encodes CDR1 LNHDA and CDR2 SQIVND (reference sequence). The CDR3 is made up of 17 amino acids. Trimming removed 3 bases from V and 4 bases from J; junction bases left unmatched: 10. CDR3 DNA sequence: TGTGCCAGTAGTATGTGGGCTAGCGGGCTGGGCACCGGGGAGCTGTTTTTT. Translating it yields CASSMWASGLGTGELFF.

The genes are TRBV6-5 and TRBJ2-7, with D uncertain. Germline assignment: CDR1 MNHEY and CDR2 SVGAGI. This CDR3 is built from 11 residues. V lost 6 bases and J 2 bases, leaving 5 bases between the germline ends. The CDR3 loop is CASRATYEQYF. The CDR3 coding sequence is TGTGCCAGCAGGGCTACCTACGAGCAGTACTTC.

The rearrangement uses TRBV6-6 and TRBJ1-5; 7 bases are shared with TRBD1. This CDR3 region has 15 residues. The ends lost 4 bases at V and 0 bases at J; junction bases unmatched: 3. CDR1 and CDR2 from the germline V gene are MNHNY and SVGAGI (reference sequence). CDR3 residues: CASSSDRNSNQPQHF. CDR3 coding DNA: TGTGCCAGCAGTTCGGACAGGAATAGCAATCAGCCCCAGCATTTT.

This clone has at least ten counts. The rearrangement uses TRBV7-8 and TRBJ2-1; D is unresolved. Per germline, CDR1 SGHVS and CDR2 FQNEAQ. Trimming removed 5 bases from V and 5 bases from J, with 19 bases in between. The CDR3 has 16 amino acids. CDR3 bases: TGTGCCAGCAGCGAAATAGACTCCTGGCCCCACAATGAGCAGTTCTTC. Protein: CASSEIDSWPHNEQFF.

This clone was seen a single time. The chain carries TRBV29-1 and TRBJ1-1, with unresolved D. Germline loops: CDR1 SQVTM, CDR2 ANQGSEA. The CDR3 length is 13 residues. Trimming removed 7 bases at V and 3 bases at J, with 15 bases between. CDR3 loop: CSAGTAFDTEAFF. DNA for the CDR3: TGCAGCGCAGGCACGGCGTTTGACACTGAAGCTTTCTTT.

The V call is TRBV5-1, the J call TRBJ2-5; D ambiguous. This CDR3 comprises 13 residues. Deletions cut 3 bases from V and 3 bases from J, with 9 bases between. Per germline, CDR1 SGHRS and CDR2 YFSETQ. The CDR3 DNA reads TGCGCCAGCAGCTCGCAGGACGAAGAGACCCAGTACTTC. Protein sequence: CASSSQDEETQYF.

The sample holds one count of this clone. The chain carries TRBV28 and TRBJ2-1, with TRBD2 identical over 13 bases. Germline loops: CDR1 MDHEN, CDR2 SYDVKM. The CDR3 consists of 15 residues. Trimming cost V 9 bases and J 11 bases; bases outside gene matches: 13. The CDR3 DNA reads TGTGCCAGTTCCCCGGAGGGACTAGCGGGAATTAAGCAGTTCTTC. Its translation: CASSPEGLAGIKQFF.

This chain connects TRBV2 to TRBJ1-5; 7 bases are a match to TRBD1. The CDR3 runs 14 residues. The ends lost 10 bases at V and 6 bases at J; junction bases unmatched: 12. CDR1 and CDR2 from the germline V gene are SNHLY and FYNNEI. The CDR3 DNA sequence: TGTGCCACCGCCCGACAGGGAAGTAGTCAGCCCCAGCATTTT. This gives the protein CATARQGSSQPQHF.

Only a few counts were recorded for this clone. The CDR3 DNA is TGCGCCAGCAGCCAAAATTTACGGACAGGGATCTATGGCTACACCTTC. Translating it yields CASSQNLRTGIYGYTF. V is TRBV4-1 and J is TRBJ1-2; 8 positions agree with TRBD1. V trimming: 2 bases; J trimming: 4 bases; junction bases outside the gene matches: 9. CDR1 and CDR2 from the germline V gene are MGHRA and YSYEKL. The CDR3 is 16 residues long.

The V gene is TRBV11-2, the J gene TRBJ2-3; the match to TRBD2 covers 7 bases. The J segment lost 0 bases and the V segment lost 3 bases, leaving 9 bases of the junction unmatched. CDR3 length: 17 amino acids. Germline assignment: CDR1 SGHAT and CDR2 FQNNGV. The CDR3 nucleotides are TGTGCCAGCAGCTTTGCGTCTGTTAGCGGGAGCACAGATACGCAGTATTTT. Translated, it gives CASSFASVSGSTDTQYF.

The CDR3 region is CASSQASGSTDTQYF. The CDR3 nucleotides read TGTGCCAGCAGCCAAGCTAGCGGAAGCACAGATACGCAGTATTTT. This chain uses TRBV4-2 with TRBJ2-3, with 7 bases that match TRBD2. The V gene end was trimmed by 1 base and the J gene end by 0 bases; junction bases not matched to a gene: 1. The V gene's germline CDR1 is LGHNA and CDR2 YNFKEQ. The CDR3 extends over 15 amino acids.

J is TRBJ2-3 and V is TRBV27; TRBD1 aligns across 10 bases. Per the germline V gene, CDR1 is MNHEY and CDR2 is SMNVEV (reference sequence). CDR3 length: 16 amino acids. The V and J ends lost 3 bases and 3 bases, in that order; junction bases with no gene match: 6. The CDR3 sequence is CASSFTPGQGTDTQYF. In nucleotides, the CDR3 is TGTGCCAGCAGTTTTACCCCGGGACAGGGGACAGATACGCAGTATTTT.

The table lists this clone with a few counts. CDR3 protein: CASQRNTEAFF. The CDR3 region has the DNA TGTGCCAGCCAGAGAAACACTGAAGCTTTCTTT. J is TRBJ1-1 and V is TRBV2; D gene ambiguous. Germline V gene lookup returns CDR1 SNHLY and CDR2 FYNNEI. The V end lost 8 bases, the J end lost 2 bases, and 6 bases lay between the germline ends. The CDR3 totals 11 residues.

The J gene is TRBJ1-1, the V gene TRBV18; D unresolved. The CDR3 runs 14 residues. Germline assignment: CDR1 KGHSH and CDR2 LQKENI. The ends were cut back, 3 bases at V and 3 bases at J, with 11 bases in the middle. The CDR3, as DNA: TGTGCCAGCTCACCGTCAGGTCCTGACACTGAAGCTTTCTTT. Translating gives CASSPSGPDTEAFF.

This clone has a handful of counts. The CDR3 spells CAWNWGNYGYTF. The DNA for the CDR3 is TGTGCCTGGAACTGGGGGAACTATGGCTACACCTTC. V and J are TRBV30 and TRBJ1-2, with D possibly TRBD1 on 5 matching bases. V was pared by 4 bases and J by 2 bases, with 8 bases between. Looked up from germline, CDR1 is GTSNPN and CDR2 is SVGIG (reference sequence). The CDR3 covers 12 residues.

The chain joins TRBV5-1 to TRBJ1-2; tentatively, D is TRBD1 (6 bases). Germline V gene lookup returns CDR1 SGHRS and CDR2 YFSETQ. V was pared by 3 bases and J by 6 bases, with 15 bases between. This CDR3 spans 14 amino acids. Written as DNA, the CDR3 is TGCGCCAGCAGCTACCAACAGGGATGGAATGGCTACACCTTC. As protein: CASSYQQGWNGYTF.

The table lists this clone with a count of one. Within the sample, other DNA sequences also encode this same CDR3. The CDR3 loop is CASSLGLAGNYNEQFF. CDR3 sequence (DNA): TGCGCCAGCAGCTTGGGGCTAGCGGGGAACTACAATGAGCAGTTCTTC. The J gene is TRBJ2-1, the V gene TRBV5-1; 9 bases are shared with TRBD2. The ends lost 0 bases at V and 3 bases at J; junction bases unmatched: 4. Germline CDR1 and CDR2: SGHRS and YFSETQ. The CDR3 sequence is 16 residues long.

The V and J genes are TRBV10-3 and TRBJ1-1; TRBD1 agrees at 7 bases. The CDR3 has 13 residues. Germline loops: CDR1 ENHRY, CDR2 SYGVKD. Trimming removed 6 bases from V and 3 bases from J; junction bases left unmatched: 4. The CDR3 sequence: CAIREQGYTEAFF. DNA of the CDR3: TGTGCCATCAGGGAACAGGGGTACACTGAAGCTTTCTTT.

The chain employs TRBV28 and TRBJ1-2, with D maybe TRBD1 (6 bases). Germline-derived CDR1 and CDR2 are MDHEN and SYDVKM. V gave up 1 base and J gave up 4 bases, with 19 bases separating them. CDR3 size: 17 residues. This chain's CDR3 is CASSLSSQGILFYGYTF. CDR3 nucleotide sequence: TGTGCCAGCAGTTTATCCTCCCAGGGGATATTATTCTATGGCTACACCTTC.

This clone was recorded a few times. This chain connects TRBV28 to TRBJ1-1, with 9 bases lining up with TRBD1. V gave up 6 bases and J gave up 4 bases; unmatched junction bases: 9. The length of the CDR3 is 15 residues. Germline V gene sequence: CDR1 MDHEN, CDR2 SYDVKM. The CDR3 region is CASREPTGGFTEAFF. CDR3 bases: TGTGCCAGCAGAGAACCCACAGGGGGCTTCACTGAAGCTTTCTTT.

The V and J genes are TRBV5-6 and TRBJ1-1; possible D gene TRBD1, 5 bases. Per the germline V gene, CDR1 is SGHDT and CDR2 is YYEEEE. Between the trimmed V and J ends, which lost 4 bases and 0 bases, there was a span of 7 bases. This CDR3 region has 13 residues. This CDR3 reads CASSPGVNTEAFF. Here the CDR3 DNA reads TGTGCCAGCAGCCCGGGGGTGAACACTGAAGCTTTCTTT.

The V call is TRBV19, the J call TRBJ1-1; maybe TRBD1 (5 bases). Trimming pared 8 bases from V and 0 bases from J, leaving 16 bases between. The CDR3 is 15 amino acids. The germline CDR1 and CDR2 sequences are LNHDA and SQIVND (reference sequence). In nucleotides, the CDR3 is TGTGCCAGTGGGGGAAGGGTTGGCTTGAACACTGAAGCTTTCTTT. Protein: CASGGRVGLNTEAFF.

The rearrangement uses TRBV30 and TRBJ1-5; 9 bases are a match to TRBD1. The V and J ends lost 1 base and 3 bases, in that order; junction bases with no gene match: 1. This CDR3 has 14 residues. CDR1 is GTSNPN, CDR2 SVGIG, per germline (reference sequence). CDR3 residues: CAWSGDRDNQPQHF. DNA for the CDR3: TGTGCCTGGAGTGGGGACAGGGACAATCAGCCCCAGCATTTT.

J is TRBJ2-7 and V is TRBV19; 7 positions match TRBD1. V shed 4 bases, J shed 4 bases, and the junction held 7 bases outside the gene matches. This CDR3 comprises 14 residues. Per germline, CDR1 LNHDA and CDR2 SQIVND (reference sequence). The CDR3 DNA sequence: TGTGCCAGTAGTACCCAGGGGGAATGGTACGAGCAGTACTTC. Its protein product is CASSTQGEWYEQYF.

This chain uses TRBV28 with TRBJ2-7, with no clear D. In germline, CDR1 is MDHEN, CDR2 SYDVKM. This CDR3 contains 12 residues. V lost 6 bases to trimming and J lost 2 bases, with 8 bases between them. The CDR3 spells CASRLNTYEQYF. The DNA for the CDR3 is TGTGCCAGCAGGTTGAATACCTACGAGCAGTACTTC.

The V and J genes are TRBV2 and TRBJ2-6; D may be TRBD2 (6 bases). In germline, CDR1 is SNHLY, CDR2 FYNNEI. The CDR3 is 14 amino acids. V lost 5 bases and J lost 2, with 7 bases in between. The CDR3 region is CASSRTTGANVLTF. Here the CDR3 DNA reads TGTGCCAGCAGTAGGACTACTGGGGCCAACGTCCTGACTTTC. Complete variable domain (other parts from reference TRBV2 and TRBJ2-6): EPEVTQTPSHQVTQMGQEVILRCVPISNHLYFYWYRQILGQKVEFLVSFYNNEISEKSEIFDDQFSVERPDGSNFTLKIRSTKLEDSAMYFCASSRTTGANVLTFGAGSRLTVL.